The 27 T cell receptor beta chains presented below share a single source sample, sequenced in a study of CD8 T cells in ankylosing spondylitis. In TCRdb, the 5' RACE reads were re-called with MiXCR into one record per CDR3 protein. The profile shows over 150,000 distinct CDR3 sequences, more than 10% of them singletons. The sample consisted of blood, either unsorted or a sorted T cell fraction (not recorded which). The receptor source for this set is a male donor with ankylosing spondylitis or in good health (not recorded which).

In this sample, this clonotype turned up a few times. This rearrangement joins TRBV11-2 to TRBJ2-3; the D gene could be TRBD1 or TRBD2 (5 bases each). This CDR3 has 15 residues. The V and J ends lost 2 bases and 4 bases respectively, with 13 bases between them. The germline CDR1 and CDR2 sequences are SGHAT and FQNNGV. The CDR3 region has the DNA TGTGCCAGCAGCTTATTGACTTGGGGGTCAGATACGCAGTATTTT. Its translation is CASSLLTWGSDTQYF.

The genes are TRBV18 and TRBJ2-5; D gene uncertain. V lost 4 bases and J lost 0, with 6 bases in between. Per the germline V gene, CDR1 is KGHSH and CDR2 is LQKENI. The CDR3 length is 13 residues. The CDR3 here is CASSHTYQETQYF. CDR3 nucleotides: TGTGCCAGCTCACACACGTACCAAGAGACCCAGTACTTC.

The CDR3 reads CASTWTGDSEQYF. The DNA for the CDR3 is TGCGCCAGCACCTGGACAGGGGACAGCGAGCAGTACTTC. V is TRBV10-2 and J is TRBJ2-7; 9 nucleotides agree with TRBD1. The V and J ends lost 7 bases and 6 bases, in that order; junction bases with no gene match: 7. Germline-derived CDR1 and CDR2 are WSHSY and SAAADI. The length of the CDR3 is 13 residues.

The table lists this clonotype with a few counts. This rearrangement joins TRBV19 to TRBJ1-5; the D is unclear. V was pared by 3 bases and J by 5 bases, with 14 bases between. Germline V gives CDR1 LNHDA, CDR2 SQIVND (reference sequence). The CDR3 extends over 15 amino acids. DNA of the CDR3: TGTGCCAGTAGTATCTTGGAGGAGGGCCATCAGCCCCAGCATTTT. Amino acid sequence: CASSILEEGHQPQHF.

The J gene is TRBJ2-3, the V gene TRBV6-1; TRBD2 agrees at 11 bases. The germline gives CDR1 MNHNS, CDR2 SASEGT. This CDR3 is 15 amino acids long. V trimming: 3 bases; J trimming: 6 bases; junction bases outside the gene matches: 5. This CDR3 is CASSDTSGSPDTQYF. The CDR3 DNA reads TGTGCCAGCAGTGATACTAGCGGGAGCCCCGATACGCAGTATTTT.

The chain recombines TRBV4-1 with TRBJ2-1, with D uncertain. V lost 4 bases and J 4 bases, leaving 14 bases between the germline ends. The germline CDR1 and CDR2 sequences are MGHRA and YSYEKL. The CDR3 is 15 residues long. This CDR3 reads CASSPPVDGYNEQFF. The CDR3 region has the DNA TGCGCCAGCAGCCCCCCCGTCGACGGTTACAATGAGCAGTTCTTC.

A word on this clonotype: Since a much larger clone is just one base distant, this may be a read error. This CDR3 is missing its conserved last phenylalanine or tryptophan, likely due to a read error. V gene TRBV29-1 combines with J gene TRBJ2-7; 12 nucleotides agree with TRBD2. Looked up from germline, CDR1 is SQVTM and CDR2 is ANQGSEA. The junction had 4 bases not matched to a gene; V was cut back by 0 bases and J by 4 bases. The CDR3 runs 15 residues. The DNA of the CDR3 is TGCAGCGTTGAAGAAGGAGGACTAGCGGGATACGAGCAGTACTTA. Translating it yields CSVEEGGLAGYEQYL.

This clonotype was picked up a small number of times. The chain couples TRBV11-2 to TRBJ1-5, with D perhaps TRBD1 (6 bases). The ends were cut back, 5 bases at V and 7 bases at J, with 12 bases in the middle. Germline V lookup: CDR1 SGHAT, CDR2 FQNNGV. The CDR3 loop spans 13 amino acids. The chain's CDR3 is CASSPGGRQPQHF. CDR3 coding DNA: TGTGCCAGCAGCCCGGGGGGGCGACAGCCCCAGCATTTT.

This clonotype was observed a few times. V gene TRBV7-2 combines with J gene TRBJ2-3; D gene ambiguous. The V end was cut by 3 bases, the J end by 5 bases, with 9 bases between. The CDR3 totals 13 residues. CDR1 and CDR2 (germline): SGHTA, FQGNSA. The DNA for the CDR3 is TGTGCCAGCAGCTTTCTTTTAGTAGATACGCAGTATTTT. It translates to CASSFLLVDTQYF. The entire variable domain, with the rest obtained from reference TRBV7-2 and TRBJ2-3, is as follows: GAGVSQSPSNKVTEKGKDVELRCDPISGHTALYWYRQSLGQGLEFLIYFQGNSAPDKSGLPSDRFSAERTGGSVSTLTIQRTQQEDSAVYLCASSFLLVDTQYFGPGTRLTVL.

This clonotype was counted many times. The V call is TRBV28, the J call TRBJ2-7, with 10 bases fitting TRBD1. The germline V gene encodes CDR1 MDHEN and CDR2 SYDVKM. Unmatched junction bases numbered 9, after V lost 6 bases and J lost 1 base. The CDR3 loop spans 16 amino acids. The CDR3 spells CASRYDRTGGSYEQYF. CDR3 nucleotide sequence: TGTGCCAGCAGATATGACAGGACAGGGGGGTCCTACGAGCAGTACTTC.

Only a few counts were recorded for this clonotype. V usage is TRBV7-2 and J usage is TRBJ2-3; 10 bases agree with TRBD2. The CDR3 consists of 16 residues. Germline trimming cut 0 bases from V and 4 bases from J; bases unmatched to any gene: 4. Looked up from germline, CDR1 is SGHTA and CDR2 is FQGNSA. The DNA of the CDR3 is TGTGCCAGCAGCTTAGCCGGACTAGCGGCCCCAGATACGCAGTATTTT. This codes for CASSLAGLAAPDTQYF.

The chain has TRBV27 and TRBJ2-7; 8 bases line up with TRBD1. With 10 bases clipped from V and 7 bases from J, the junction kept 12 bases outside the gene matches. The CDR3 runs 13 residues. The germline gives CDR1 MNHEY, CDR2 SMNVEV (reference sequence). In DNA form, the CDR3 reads TGTGCCACCCACTCCAGGGGGCTGGGGGAGCAGTACTTC. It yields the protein CATHSRGLGEQYF.

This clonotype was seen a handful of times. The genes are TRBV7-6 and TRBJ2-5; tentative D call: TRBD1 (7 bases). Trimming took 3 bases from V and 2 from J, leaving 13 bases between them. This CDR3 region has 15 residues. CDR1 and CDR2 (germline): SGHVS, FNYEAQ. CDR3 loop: CASSFGGQIQETQYF. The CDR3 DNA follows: TGTGCCAGCAGCTTCGGGGGACAGATTCAAGAGACCCAGTACTTC.

CDR3 sequence reads: CASRGGHSDTQYF. DNA of the CDR3: TGTGCCAGCAGAGGCGGGCACTCAGATACGCAGTATTTT. The chain couples TRBV12-3 or TRBV12-4 to TRBJ2-3; possible D gene TRBD2, 5 bases. V lost 6 bases to trimming and J lost 4 bases, with 11 bases between them. The CDR3 has 13 amino acids.

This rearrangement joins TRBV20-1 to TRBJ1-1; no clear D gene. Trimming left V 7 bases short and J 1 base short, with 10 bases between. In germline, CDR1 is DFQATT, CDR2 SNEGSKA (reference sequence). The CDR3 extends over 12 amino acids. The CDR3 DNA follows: TGCAGTGGACAATACAGGAACACTGAAGCTTTCTTT. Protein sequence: CSGQYRNTEAFF.

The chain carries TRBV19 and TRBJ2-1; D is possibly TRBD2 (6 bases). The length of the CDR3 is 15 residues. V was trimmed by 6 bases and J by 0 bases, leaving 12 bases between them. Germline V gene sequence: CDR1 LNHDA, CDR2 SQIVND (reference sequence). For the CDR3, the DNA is TGTGCCAGTAGGAAGGACGGGAGCTCCTACAATGAGCAGTTCTTC. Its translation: CASRKDGSSYNEQFF.

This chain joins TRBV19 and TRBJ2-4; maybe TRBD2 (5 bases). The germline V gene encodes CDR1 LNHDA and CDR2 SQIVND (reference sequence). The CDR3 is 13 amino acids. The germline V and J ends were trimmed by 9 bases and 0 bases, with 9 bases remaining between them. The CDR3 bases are TGTGCCAGCCGAGCGGTAGCCAAAAACATTCAGTACTTC. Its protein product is CASRAVAKNIQYF.

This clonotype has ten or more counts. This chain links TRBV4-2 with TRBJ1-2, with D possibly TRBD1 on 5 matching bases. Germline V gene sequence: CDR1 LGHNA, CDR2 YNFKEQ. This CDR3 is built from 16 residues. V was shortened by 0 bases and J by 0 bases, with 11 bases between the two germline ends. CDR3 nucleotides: TGTGCCAGCAGCCAAGATCTGGAGGGACCTAACTATGGCTACACCTTC. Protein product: CASSQDLEGPNYGYTF.

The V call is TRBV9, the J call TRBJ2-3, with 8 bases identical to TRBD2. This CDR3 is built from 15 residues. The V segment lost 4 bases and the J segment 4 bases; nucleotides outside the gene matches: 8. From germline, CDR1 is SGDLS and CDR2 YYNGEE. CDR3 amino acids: CASSPPSGSPDTQYF. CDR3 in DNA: TGTGCCAGCAGCCCTCCCAGCGGGAGTCCAGATACGCAGTATTTT.

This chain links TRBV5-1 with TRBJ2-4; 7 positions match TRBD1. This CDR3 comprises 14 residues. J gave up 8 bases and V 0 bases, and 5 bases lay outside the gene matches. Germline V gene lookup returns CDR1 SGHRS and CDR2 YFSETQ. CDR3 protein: CASSLGQGADIQYF. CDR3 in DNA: TGCGCCAGCAGCTTGGGACAGGGTGCGGACATTCAGTACTTC.

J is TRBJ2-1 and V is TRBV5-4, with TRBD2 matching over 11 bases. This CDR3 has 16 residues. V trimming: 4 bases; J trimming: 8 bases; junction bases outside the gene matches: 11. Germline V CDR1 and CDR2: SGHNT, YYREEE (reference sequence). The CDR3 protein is CASSTPTSGKTDEQFF. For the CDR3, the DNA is TGTGCCAGCAGCACCCCGACTAGCGGGAAAACCGATGAGCAGTTCTTC.

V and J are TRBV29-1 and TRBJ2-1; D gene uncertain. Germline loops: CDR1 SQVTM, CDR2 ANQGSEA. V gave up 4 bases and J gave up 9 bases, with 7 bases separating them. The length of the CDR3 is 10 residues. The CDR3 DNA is TGCAGCGTTGTAGGAGCTGAGCAGTTCTTC. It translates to CSVVGAEQFF.

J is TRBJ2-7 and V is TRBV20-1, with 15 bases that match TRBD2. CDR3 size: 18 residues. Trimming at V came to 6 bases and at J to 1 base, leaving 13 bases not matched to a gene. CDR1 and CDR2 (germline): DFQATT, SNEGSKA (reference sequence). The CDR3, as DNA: TGCAGTGCGAACATCCCGGGACTAGCGGGAGGAGGTTCCTACGAGCAGTACTTC. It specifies CSANIPGLAGGGSYEQYF.

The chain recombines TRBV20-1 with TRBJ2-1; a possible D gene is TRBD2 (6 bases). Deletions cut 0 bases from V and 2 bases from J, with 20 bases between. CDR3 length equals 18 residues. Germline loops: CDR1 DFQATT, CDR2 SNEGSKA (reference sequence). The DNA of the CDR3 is TGCAGTGCTAGAGATCCTGTCGAGGTGGTAGCGGCCTACAATGAGCAGTTCTTC. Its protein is CSARDPVEVVAAYNEQFF.

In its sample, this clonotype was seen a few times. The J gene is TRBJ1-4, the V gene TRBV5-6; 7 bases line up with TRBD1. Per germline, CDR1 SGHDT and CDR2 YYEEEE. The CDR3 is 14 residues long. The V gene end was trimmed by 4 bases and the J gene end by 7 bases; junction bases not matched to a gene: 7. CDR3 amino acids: CASSLPAGGEKLFF. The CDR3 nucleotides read TGTGCCAGCAGCCTGCCGGCAGGGGGTGAAAAACTGTTTTTT.

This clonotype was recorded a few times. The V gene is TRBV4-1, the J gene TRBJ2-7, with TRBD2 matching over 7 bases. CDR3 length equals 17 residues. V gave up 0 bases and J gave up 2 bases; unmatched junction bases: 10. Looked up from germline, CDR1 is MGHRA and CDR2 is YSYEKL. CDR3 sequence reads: CASSQDLAGVSTYEQYF. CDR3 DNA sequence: TGCGCCAGCAGCCAAGATCTTGCGGGGGTATCCACCTACGAGCAGTACTTC.

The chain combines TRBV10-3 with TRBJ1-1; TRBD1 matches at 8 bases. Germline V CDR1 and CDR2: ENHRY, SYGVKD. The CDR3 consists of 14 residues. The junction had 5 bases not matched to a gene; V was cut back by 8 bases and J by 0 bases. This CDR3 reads CAIRTGNLNTEAFF. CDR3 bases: TGTGCCATCCGGACAGGGAATTTGAACACTGAAGCTTTCTTT.